This T cell receptor beta chain comes out of a study of shared clonotypes between healthy human individuals. Regarding the study as a whole: Larger estimated richness was generally seen in naive subsets than in memory subsets. Sequencing depth was expected to affect clonotype sharing among donors.

Naive CD8 populations comprised CD45RO-negative cells positively selected for CCR7, excluding terminally differentiated effector memory CD45RA+ cells. Germline V gene data show CDR1 as PRHDT and CDR2 as FYEKMQ (reference sequence). V trimming: 4 bases; J trimming: 4 bases; junction bases outside the gene matches: 3. This CDR3 comprises 13 residues. The data were produced by immunoSEQ multiplex PCR, yet TCRdb's version contains in-frame clones alone and is incomplete. The table includes about 1,800,000 clones, around 96% detected once. This clone was detected once. Its target is not known. The chain employs TRBV13 and TRBJ2-5, with TRBD1 matching over 7 bases. The clonotype originates from a man younger than 35 in good health. The sequenced material came from naive CD8+ T cells sorted from blood. CDR3 sequence reads: CASSYPGGETQYF. For the CDR3, the DNA is TGTGCCAGCAGCTATCCAGGGGGAGAGACCCAGTACTTC.